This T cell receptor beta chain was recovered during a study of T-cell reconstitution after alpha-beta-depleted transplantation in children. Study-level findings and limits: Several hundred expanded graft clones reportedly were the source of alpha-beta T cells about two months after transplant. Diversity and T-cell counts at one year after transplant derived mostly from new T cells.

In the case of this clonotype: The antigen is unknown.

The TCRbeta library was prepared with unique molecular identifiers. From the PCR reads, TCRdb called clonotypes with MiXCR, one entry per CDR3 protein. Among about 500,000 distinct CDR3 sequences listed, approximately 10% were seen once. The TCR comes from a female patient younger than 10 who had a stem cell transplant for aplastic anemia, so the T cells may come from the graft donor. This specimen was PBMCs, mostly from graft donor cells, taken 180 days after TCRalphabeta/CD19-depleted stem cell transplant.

The DNA of the CDR3 is TGCAGTGCTATTCTAGCGGGAGGTGAGCAGTTCTTC. This codes for CSAILAGGEQFF. V and J are TRBV20-1 and TRBJ2-1, with 11 nucleotides matching TRBD2. Trimming removed 4 bases from V and 9 bases from J; junction bases left unmatched: 2. This CDR3 contains 12 residues. Germline V lookup: CDR1 DFQATT, CDR2 SNEGSKA (reference sequence).